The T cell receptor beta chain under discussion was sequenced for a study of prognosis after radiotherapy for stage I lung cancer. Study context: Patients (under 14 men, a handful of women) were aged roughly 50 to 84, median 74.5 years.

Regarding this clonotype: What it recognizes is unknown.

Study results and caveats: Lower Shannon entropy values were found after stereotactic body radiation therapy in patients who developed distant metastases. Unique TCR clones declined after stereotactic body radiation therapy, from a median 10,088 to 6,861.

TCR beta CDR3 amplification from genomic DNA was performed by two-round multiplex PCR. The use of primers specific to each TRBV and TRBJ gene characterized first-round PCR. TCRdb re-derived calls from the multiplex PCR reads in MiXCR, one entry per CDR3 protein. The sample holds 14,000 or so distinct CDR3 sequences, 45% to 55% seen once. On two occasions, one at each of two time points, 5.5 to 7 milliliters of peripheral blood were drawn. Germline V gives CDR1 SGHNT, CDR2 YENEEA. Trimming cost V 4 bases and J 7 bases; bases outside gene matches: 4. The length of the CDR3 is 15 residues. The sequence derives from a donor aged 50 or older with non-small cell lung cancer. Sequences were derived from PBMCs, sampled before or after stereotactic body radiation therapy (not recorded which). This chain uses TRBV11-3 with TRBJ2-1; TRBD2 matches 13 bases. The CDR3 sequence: CASSSPGLAGNEQFF. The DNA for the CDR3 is TGTGCCAGCAGCTCCCCGGGACTAGCGGGAAATGAGCAGTTCTTC.